The 30 T cell receptor beta chains below were found in one sample sequenced in a study of blood T cell repertoires in COVID-19. Method: immunoSEQ multiplex PCR; TCRdb's copy keeps in-frame clones and lacks some. Of 250,000 or so clones in the sample, around 90% were seen once. What was sequenced was peripheral blood. The receptor set was obtained from a woman aged 40 to 50 who had recovered from COVID-19.

The V call is TRBV7-9, the J call TRBJ1-1; 9 bases are shared with TRBD1. The germline CDR1 and CDR2 sequences are SEHNR and FQNEAQ (reference sequence). The CDR3 contains 15 residues. The V and J ends lost 5 bases and 1 base, in that order; junction bases with no gene match: 5. CDR3: CASSGRQGENTEAFF. DNA of the CDR3: TGTGCCAGCAGCGGGAGACAGGGGGAGAACACTGAAGCTTTCTTT.

This chain links TRBV3-1 (or the pseudogene TRBV3-2) with TRBJ1-1; D call uncertain. V gave up 0 bases and J gave up 5 bases, with 13 bases separating them. CDR3 length: 15 residues. Germline loops: CDR1 LGHDT, CDR2 YNNKEL (reference sequence). CDR3 loop: CASSQESQSGTEAFF. Written as DNA, the CDR3 is TGTGCCAGCAGCCAAGAAAGTCAGTCGGGGACTGAAGCTTTCTTT.

The chain recombines TRBV7-2 with TRBJ1-2; D call uncertain. V lost 1 base, J lost 7 bases, and 16 bases lay in between. There are 15 residues in the CDR3. Germline CDR1 SGHTA, CDR2 FQGNSA. Written as DNA, the CDR3 is TGTGCCAGCAGCTTAGTGTCCCCGGGGAGTGGTGGCTACACCTTC. This translates into CASSLVSPGSGGYTF.

This chain links TRBV7-9 with TRBJ1-6; D ambiguous. Germline assignment: CDR1 SEHNR and CDR2 FQNEAQ (reference sequence). CDR3 length: 19 amino acids. Trimming shortened V by 5 bases and J by 0 bases, and 20 bases separated the two germline ends. The CDR3 region has the DNA TGTGCCAGCAGCCCGCCGTCTCGGGGTCCCGGCTCCTATAATTCACCCCTCCACTTT. Encoded protein: CASSPPSRGPGSYNSPLHF.

V usage is TRBV10-3 and J usage is TRBJ1-2; D perhaps matches TRBD1 (5 bases). The V gene lost 2 bases and the J gene lost 8 bases, with 18 bases spanning the gap. CDR3 length: 15 residues. Germline-derived CDR1 and CDR2 are ENHRY and SYGVKD. This CDR3 is CAISEQPGGNDGYTF. The CDR3 nucleotides are TGTGCCATCAGTGAGCAGCCGGGGGGAAACGACGGCTACACCTTC.

The V call is TRBV28, the J call TRBJ2-7; TRBD1 matches at 8 bases. The V gene's germline CDR1 is MDHEN and CDR2 SYDVKM. After removal of 5 bases from V and 0 bases from J, the junction contained 9 bases not matched to a gene. CDR3 size: 16 residues. In nucleotides, the CDR3 is TGTGCCAGCAGTGGGGGACAGGCAAAGGACTCCTACGAGCAGTACTTC. Translation: CASSGGQAKDSYEQYF.

Here the CDR3 DNA reads TGTGCCAGCAGCCAGGTGGTAAATGAGCAGTTCTTC. The encoded protein is CASSQVVNEQFF. The chain is built from TRBV7-9 and TRBJ2-1; D is undetermined. The germline gives CDR1 SEHNR, CDR2 FQNEAQ (reference sequence). Between the trimmed V and J ends, which lost 5 bases and 7 bases, there was a span of 9 bases. This CDR3 region has 12 residues.

This chain links TRBV7-6 with TRBJ2-7, with TRBD2 identical over 7 bases. From germline, CDR1 is SGHVS and CDR2 FNYEAQ. With 1 base clipped from V and 2 bases from J, the junction kept 2 bases outside the gene matches. This CDR3 has 14 residues. The CDR3 reads CASSLGLAAYEQYF. In DNA form, the CDR3 reads TGTGCCAGCAGCTTAGGGCTAGCGGCCTACGAGCAGTACTTC.

The V and J genes are TRBV7-8 and TRBJ1-5; D is possibly TRBD1 (5 bases). Germline V lookup: CDR1 SGHVS, CDR2 FQNEAQ. The CDR3 has 14 amino acids. The germline V and J ends were trimmed by 0 bases and 2 bases, with 5 bases remaining between them. The CDR3 bases are TGTGCCAGCAGCTTAGCAGGGGGCAATCAGCCCCAGCATTTT. This codes for CASSLAGGNQPQHF.

This sequence joins TRBV7-3 and TRBJ2-5; tentative D call: TRBD2 (6 bases). Germline CDR1 SGHTA, CDR2 FQGTGA. V was pared by 2 bases and J by 5 bases, with 18 bases between. The CDR3 consists of 16 residues. In nucleotides, the CDR3 is TGTGCCAGCAGCTTAGGCGTGGGCGGCGGGGAGGAGACCCAGTACTTC. Amino acid sequence: CASSLGVGGGEETQYF.

The chain combines TRBV9 with TRBJ1-3; no clear D gene. V gave up 1 base and J gave up 0 bases, with 14 bases separating them. Germline CDR1 and CDR2: SGDLS and YYNGEE. The CDR3 runs to 17 residues. The CDR3 sequence is CASSVSGYPSSGNTIYF. The DNA for the CDR3 is TGTGCCAGCAGCGTATCGGGGTACCCGTCCTCTGGAAACACCATATATTTT.

Comments on this clone: This same CDR3 is encoded by further DNA sequences in the sample. The rearrangement links TRBV3-1 (or the pseudogene TRBV3-2) to TRBJ2-5; TRBD2 agrees at 8 bases. This CDR3 spans 14 amino acids. Losses at the gene ends were 4 bases for V and 3 bases for J; bases not matched to a gene: 4. Germline-derived CDR1 and CDR2 are LGHDT and YNNKEL (reference sequence). CDR3 nucleotide sequence: TGTGCCAGCAGCCTCACTAGCGGAAAAGAGACCCAGTACTTC. Translating gives CASSLTSGKETQYF.

This sequence joins TRBV28 and TRBJ2-6, with D possibly TRBD1 on 5 matching bases. The germline V gene has CDR1 MDHEN and CDR2 SYDVKM. The CDR3 sequence is 19 residues long. Trimming took 5 bases from V and 0 from J, leaving 20 bases between them. The DNA of the CDR3 is TGTGCCAGCAGTGTAATAAAGGGGTCCACCCTCTCTGGGGCCAACGTCCTGACTTTC. Residues: CASSVIKGSTLSGANVLTF.

The V gene is TRBV2, the J gene TRBJ2-1; 7 bases match TRBD2. The CDR3 covers 13 residues. V lost 4 bases, J lost 15 bases, and 12 bases stayed unmatched. Germline V gene sequence: CDR1 SNHLY, CDR2 FYNNEI. CDR3 sequence: CASSVGAGRSSFF. DNA for the CDR3: TGTGCCAGCAGTGTCGGAGCGGGAAGATCTTCGTTCTTC.

The CDR3 loop reads CASSLYGSGETQYF. For the CDR3, the DNA is TGTGCCAGCAGTTTATACGGGAGCGGAGAGACCCAGTACTTC. V is TRBV28 and J is TRBJ2-5, with a weak D call TRBD2 (6 bases). The ends were cut back, 1 base at V and 4 bases at J, with 10 bases in the middle. There are 14 residues in the CDR3. Germline V lookup: CDR1 MDHEN, CDR2 SYDVKM.

This clone occurred a few times. The chain links TRBV29-1 to TRBJ2-6, with 10 bases that match TRBD1. CDR1 is SQVTM and CDR2 is ANQGSEA in the germline V gene. This CDR3 spans 15 amino acids. The junction had 6 bases not matched to a gene; V was cut back by 6 bases and J by 4 bases. The CDR3, as DNA: TGCAGCGTGTGGACAGGGGGTGCCGGGGCCAACGTCCTGACTTTC. It translates to CSVWTGGAGANVLTF.

The chain recombines TRBV7-2 with TRBJ2-1; 10 nucleotides match TRBD2. This CDR3 contains 15 residues. Germline trimming cut 2 bases from V and 3 bases from J; bases unmatched to any gene: 1. Per the germline V gene, CDR1 is SGHTA and CDR2 is FQGNSA. CDR3 amino acids: CASSLSSGGYNEQFF. The CDR3 bases are TGTGCCAGCAGCTTATCTAGCGGGGGCTACAATGAGCAGTTCTTC.

The chain recombines TRBV28 with TRBJ1-4, with D uncertain. Germline V lookup: CDR1 MDHEN, CDR2 SYDVKM. V was trimmed by 3 bases and J by 5 bases, leaving 10 bases between them. The CDR3 has 14 residues. DNA of the CDR3: TGTGCCAGCAGTTTGGTCGGGGAAAATGAAAAACTGTTTTTT. Protein sequence: CASSLVGENEKLFF.

The chain is built from TRBV4-2 and TRBJ2-1; 10 bases fit TRBD1. V lost 1 base and J lost 8; bases outside the gene matches: 14. The CDR3 totals 18 residues. Germline V gene lookup returns CDR1 LGHNA and CDR2 YNFKEQ. CDR3 sequence: CASSQVLGPGQGKDEQFF. CDR3 bases: TGTGCCAGCAGCCAAGTACTGGGCCCGGGACAGGGGAAGGATGAGCAGTTCTTC.

The J gene is TRBJ2-7, the V gene TRBV4-1; 8 bases are a match to TRBD2. This CDR3 has 16 amino acids. Unmatched junction bases numbered 9, after V lost 0 bases and J lost 5 bases. Germline lookup yields CDR1 MGHRA and CDR2 YSYEKL. CDR3 amino acids: CASSQDVSGMSNEQYF. Written as DNA, the CDR3 is TGCGCCAGCAGCCAAGATGTTAGCGGGATGTCTAACGAGCAGTACTTC.

The chain employs TRBV2 and TRBJ1-4; D remains ambiguous. The germline V gene has CDR1 SNHLY and CDR2 FYNNEI. Trimming removed 6 bases at V and 2 bases at J, with 13 bases between. The CDR3 contains 15 residues. The DNA for the CDR3 is TGTGCCAGCAGCCCACAACGAATCACTAATGAAAAACTGTTTTTT. As protein: CASSPQRITNEKLFF.

This chain uses TRBV19 with TRBJ2-3; 9 bases align to TRBD1. CDR1 and CDR2 (germline): LNHDA, SQIVND (reference sequence). The CDR3 covers 20 residues. J lost 6 bases, V lost 6 bases, and 25 bases had no gene match. The DNA of the CDR3 is TGTGCCAGTAGCGTCGGGACAGGGATAAACGGGGGCCCTTTTTTGGATACGCAGTATTTT. It yields the protein CASSVGTGINGGPFLDTQYF.

The chain joins TRBV5-4 to TRBJ2-2; 8 positions match TRBD2. The germline V gene has CDR1 SGHNT and CDR2 YYREEE (reference sequence). CDR3 length: 17 amino acids. V was pared by 0 bases and J by 5 bases, with 9 bases of the junction left unmatched. DNA for the CDR3: TGTGCCAGCAGCTTGGGAGGGGCGGGAGGTTTGACCGGGGAGCTGTTTTTT. It codes for CASSLGGAGGLTGELFF.

Only one count was recorded for this clone. The chain uses TRBV3-1 (or the pseudogene TRBV3-2) and TRBJ1-2; D unresolved. Trimming took off 4 bases at V and 6 bases at J, with 21 bases between the two ends. The germline CDR1 and CDR2 sequences are LGHDT and YNNKEL (reference sequence). The CDR3 has 16 residues. CDR3 residues: CASSPEKDSLWDGYTF. The CDR3 DNA reads as TGTGCCAGCAGCCCTGAAAAGGACTCTTTGTGGGATGGCTACACCTTC.

The chain couples TRBV3-1 (or the pseudogene TRBV3-2) to TRBJ2-1; 7 nucleotides agree with TRBD1. Losses at the gene ends were 5 bases for V and 8 bases for J; bases not matched to a gene: 6. The CDR3 consists of 13 residues. Germline loops: CDR1 LGHDT, CDR2 YNNKEL (reference sequence). The CDR3 DNA reads as TGTGCCAGCAGCGGGGACAGCTCCTATGAGCAGTTCTTC. Translated, it gives CASSGDSSYEQFF.

The chain carries TRBV5-8 and TRBJ2-7; a weak D match, TRBD2 (6 bases). Looked up from germline, CDR1 is SGHTS and CDR2 is YDEGEE. This CDR3 has 14 amino acids. V was shortened by 4 bases and J by 3 bases, with 14 bases between the two germline ends. The CDR3 DNA follows: TGTGCCAGCAGCCCCCGGGACTTCCACTACGAGCAGTACTTC. Amino acid sequence: CASSPRDFHYEQYF.

The chain combines TRBV19 with TRBJ2-1, with 11 bases matching TRBD2. The CDR3 has 16 amino acids. CDR1 and CDR2 (germline): LNHDA, SQIVND (reference sequence). The V gene end was trimmed by 3 bases and the J gene end by 7 bases; junction bases not matched to a gene: 8. Here the CDR3 DNA reads TGTGCCAGTAGTATGGAAGGGACTAGCGGATCGAATGAGCAGTTCTTC. Translation gives CASSMEGTSGSNEQFF.

The chain couples TRBV7-2 to TRBJ2-7; D remains ambiguous. The V gene's germline CDR1 is SGHTA and CDR2 FQGNSA. Between the trimmed V and J ends, which lost 2 bases and 4 bases, there was a span of 12 bases. This CDR3 has 14 amino acids. CDR3 DNA: TGTGCCAGCAGCTTACTGGCGGATAGTTACGAGCAGTACTTC. Translating it yields CASSLLADSYEQYF.

This clone came up once. The chain carries TRBV6-5 and TRBJ1-1; D is possibly TRBD1 (5 bases). The CDR3 has 15 residues. V gave up 5 bases and J gave up 0 bases, with 13 bases separating them. The germline CDR1 and CDR2 sequences are MNHEY and SVGAGI. CDR3: CASSLNRLMNTEAFF. CDR3 nucleotides: TGTGCCAGCAGTCTTAACAGGCTAATGAACACTGAAGCTTTCTTT.

The genes are TRBV6-4 and TRBJ2-3, with TRBD1 matching over 7 bases. The CDR3 is 14 residues long. The J segment lost 6 bases and the V segment lost 4 bases, leaving 7 bases of the junction unmatched. The germline CDR1 and CDR2 sequences are MRHNA and SNTAGT. For the CDR3, the DNA is TGTGCCAGCAGTGCTACAGGGGTTGGTGATACGCAGTATTTT. This gives the protein CASSATGVGDTQYF.